This entry lists 3 T cell receptor beta chains sequenced from one sample in a study of T cell responses to AZD1222 COVID-19 vaccine. Clones were read by immunoSEQ multiplex PCR, and TCRdb kept only the in-frame ones, dropping some. The sample yields some 97,000 clones, approximately 87% seen once. The sequencing used peripheral blood, collected on day 0 of AZD1222 vaccination. These receptor sequences come from an adult in good health.

The chain combines TRBV6-5 with TRBJ2-2; D possibly uses TRBD1 or TRBD2 (5 bases each). Germline loops: CDR1 MNHEY, CDR2 SVGAGI. The length of the CDR3 is 15 residues. V gave up 2 bases and J gave up 7 bases, with 14 bases separating them. Here the CDR3 DNA reads TGTGCCAGCAGTTACCCCCGGGGCGGAGGCGGGGAGCTGTTTTTT. Translating gives CASSYPRGGGGELFF.

The V and J genes are TRBV7-2 and TRBJ2-7; 7 bases match TRBD1. This CDR3 is 14 amino acids long. The germline gives CDR1 SGHTA, CDR2 FQGNSA. V was clipped by 5 bases and J by 3 bases; unmatched bases: 7. CDR3 loop: CASSGGQVVYEQYF. Here the CDR3 DNA reads TGTGCCAGCAGCGGTGGACAGGTTGTCTACGAGCAGTACTTC.

V and J are TRBV6-5 and TRBJ1-4; D is perhaps TRBD1 (5 bases). The CDR3 extends over 15 amino acids. V lost 4 bases and J 4 bases, leaving 13 bases between the germline ends. Per germline, CDR1 MNHEY and CDR2 SVGAGI. CDR3 amino acids: CASSFEGQGNEKLFF. The DNA for the CDR3 is TGTGCCAGCAGTTTTGAGGGGCAGGGTAATGAAAAACTGTTTTTT.